The following is a TCR beta chain sequence with its context. Time point given: patch test 3, about 24 weeks after DPC sensitization. As for treatment: therapeutic diphenylcyclopropenone sensitization with weekly scalp DPC. Each CDR3 protein is one row after TCRdb ran MiXCR on the RACE reads. Among about 160,000 distinct CDR3 sequences, around a quarter were seen once, and the ten largest hold around 2.3%. This entry comes from a study of human T cells and chemical hapten exposure. The source of this sequence is a woman aged 18-29 years with alopecia areata. Some clones in this sample may be carry-over from other donors' samples. Sequencing used whole blood, obtained in connection with sensitization to the hapten diphenylcyclopropenone (DPC).

DNA for the CDR3: TGTGCCACCAGTGATTCCCCACAGGGGGAAGGAACTGAAGCTTTCTTT. This sequence encodes CATSDSPQGEGTEAFF. The chain links TRBV24-1 to TRBJ1-1; 8 bases align to TRBD1. The ends lost 2 bases at V and 5 bases at J; junction bases unmatched: 9. This CDR3 contains 16 residues. Germline lookup yields CDR1 KGHDR and CDR2 SFDVKD.